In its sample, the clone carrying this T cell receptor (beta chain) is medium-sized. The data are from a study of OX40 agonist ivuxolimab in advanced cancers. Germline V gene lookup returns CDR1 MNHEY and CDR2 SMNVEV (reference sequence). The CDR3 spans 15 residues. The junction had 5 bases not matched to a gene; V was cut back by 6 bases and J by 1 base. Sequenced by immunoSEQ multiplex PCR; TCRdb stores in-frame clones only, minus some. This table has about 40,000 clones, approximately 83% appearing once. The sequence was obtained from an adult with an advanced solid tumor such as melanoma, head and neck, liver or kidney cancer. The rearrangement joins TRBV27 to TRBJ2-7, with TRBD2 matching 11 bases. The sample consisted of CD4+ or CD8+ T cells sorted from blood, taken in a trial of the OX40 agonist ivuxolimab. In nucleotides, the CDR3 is TGTGCCAGCAGGGGGACTAGCGGAGCTTCCTACGAGCAGTACTTC. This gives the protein CASRGTSGASYEQYF.